Listed here is a single T cell receptor (beta chain). Its antigen remains unidentified. The entry originates in a study of post-analysis software for immune sequencing data. Overall study findings and caveats: Controls showed significantly higher normalized Chao1 diversity than did multiple sclerosis patients. Strong co-clustering by F measure was evident for samples that had been prepared in the same batch.

Prepared libraries of TCR beta cDNA carried unique molecular identifiers. Each CDR3 protein gets one entry after TCRdb re-called the PCR reads with MiXCR. The profile shows 700,000 to 900,000 distinct CDR3 sequences, under 60% of them singletons. The receptor was derived from a girl aged 5-17 years with multiple sclerosis. Input material: blood.

The CDR3 DNA reads TGTGCCAGCACCAACCATAAACACAAGTCCGGGGAGCTGTTTTTT. Translated: CASTNHKHKSGELFF. V gene TRBV11-3 combines with J gene TRBJ2-2, with D uncertain. Looked up from germline, CDR1 is SGHNT and CDR2 is YENEEA. The CDR3 extends over 15 amino acids. V lost 7 bases to trimming and J lost 6 bases, with 18 bases between them.